The text below deals with one TCR beta chain. Both iRepertoire HTBI primers and Arm-PCR of CDR3 regions were used to build the TCR beta libraries. TCRdb itself ran the multiplex PCR reads through MiXCR, one entry per CDR3 protein. In the table there are about 460,000 distinct CDR3 sequences, 14% of which are singletons. This entry is derived from a study of regulatory T cells in long-lasting Graves disease. Indicated time point: newly diagnosed GD, antithyroid drugs for less than 3 months. Scientists built the TCR library using RNA that was extracted from PBMCs. CDR3 length equals 14 residues. Trimming removed 0 bases at V and 3 bases at J, with 9 bases between. From germline, CDR1 is SGDLS and CDR2 YYNGEE. These data also formed part of another study, on T cells in Graves' hyperthyroidism and ophthalmopathy.

V usage is TRBV9 and J usage is TRBJ1-2; unclear D gene. Material: peripheral blood mononuclear cells (PBMCs), obtained at new diagnosis, from a patient treated with antithyroid drugs. This TCR came from a woman aged 50 to 60 with Graves disease. The CDR3 spells CASSVAAGDYGYTF. CDR3 nucleotide sequence: TGTGCCAGCAGCGTAGCTGCTGGAGACTATGGCTACACCTTC. The full variable domain, in which reference TRBV9 and TRBJ1-2 provide the parts outside the CDR3, is DSGVTQTPKHLITATGQRVTLRCSPRSGDLSVYWYQQSLDQGLQFLIQYYNGEERAKGNILERFSAQQFPDLHSELNLSSLELGDSALYFCASSVAAGDYGYTFGSGTRLTVV.